The 20 T cell receptor beta chains listed next were all sequenced from one sample in a study of shared clonotypes between healthy human individuals (dated by TCRdb to about 2020). The library was obtained by the immunoSEQ multiplex PCR assay. Entries here come from immuneACCESS through TCRdb and include only in-frame sequences with V and J called. Some clones fail to appear in such tables; in the studies checked, an unresolved V gene covers under half of the shortfall, and the cause of the remainder is unknown. The sample table shows about 2.4 million clones, and roughly nine tenths are seen once. The top ten constitute about 0.13% of the sample. Sequenced: naive CD4+ T cells sorted from blood. In light of the paper, this sample's cell subset or site label describes: CD45RA+ positively selected. Every receptor here comes from a man younger than 35 in good health.

The rearrangement uses TRBV6-5 and TRBJ2-5; D is possibly TRBD1 (7 bases). The V end was cut by 7 bases, the J end by 5 bases, with 14 bases between. Germline loops: CDR1 MNHEY, CDR2 SVGAGI. The CDR3 is 13 amino acids. CDR3 nucleotide sequence: TGTGCCAGCAAACCAGGGGGGAGGGAGACCCAGTACTTC. As protein: CASKPGGRETQYF.

This clone was detected only once. V and J are TRBV2 and TRBJ2-3; 10 bases match TRBD2. Germline CDR1 is SNHLY and CDR2 is FYNNEI. V lost 4 bases and J lost 2; bases outside the gene matches: 3. The CDR3 contains 15 residues. CDR3 amino acids: CASSVLAGATDTQYF. CDR3 nucleotides: TGTGCCAGCAGTGTCCTAGCGGGAGCCACAGATACGCAGTATTTT. Full variable domain (missing parts from reference TRBV2 and TRBJ2-3): EPEVTQTPSHQVTQMGQEVILRCVPISNHLYFYWYRQILGQKVEFLVSFYNNEISEKSEIFDDQFSVERPDGSNFTLKIRSTKLEDSAMYFCASSVLAGATDTQYFGPGTRLTVL.

The gene calls are TRBV14 and TRBJ1-5; D is possibly TRBD1 (6 bases). The CDR3 runs to 17 residues. Germline V gene lookup returns CDR1 SGHDN and CDR2 FVKESK. V was shortened by 5 bases and J by 0 bases, with 17 bases between the two germline ends. Here the CDR3 reads CASSGGEQGYSNQPQHF. Here the CDR3 DNA reads TGTGCCAGCAGCGGAGGGGAACAGGGATATAGCAATCAGCCCCAGCATTTT. The complete variable domain, with remaining parts taken from reference TRBV14 and TRBJ1-5, reads EAGVTQFPSHSVIEKGQTVTLRCDPISGHDNLYWYRRVMGKEIKFLLHFVKESKQDESGMPNNRFLAERTGGTYSTLKVQPAELEDSGVYFCASSGGEQGYSNQPQHFGDGTRLSIL.

The CDR3 DNA is TGTGCCAGCAGCGTAGTCGAGGGCGGCTCCTACGAGCAGTACTTC. This codes for CASSVVEGGSYEQYF. V is TRBV9 and J is TRBJ2-7, with D perhaps matching TRBD2 (5 bases). Trimming removed 0 bases at V and 0 bases at J, with 10 bases between. The CDR3 has 15 residues. Germline V gene data show CDR1 as SGDLS and CDR2 as YYNGEE.

J is TRBJ2-7 and V is TRBV10-2; 7 nucleotides agree with TRBD1. This CDR3 has 13 residues. Germline CDR1 WSHSY, CDR2 SAAADI. J lost 2 bases, V lost 4 bases, and 2 bases had no gene match. The CDR3 here is CASSAQGAYEQYF. The CDR3 DNA sequence: TGCGCCAGCAGTGCCCAGGGGGCCTACGAGCAGTACTTC.

The chain employs TRBV11-2 and TRBJ1-4; no firm D call. Trimming left V 5 bases short and J 8 bases short, with 15 bases between. The CDR3 has 14 amino acids. Germline CDR1 is SGHAT and CDR2 is FQNNGV. The CDR3 region has the DNA TGTGCCAGCAGCCCCCGAGCCCTGGGAGAAAAACTGTTTTTT. Protein sequence: CASSPRALGEKLFF.

V and J are TRBV6-1 and TRBJ1-3; D remains ambiguous. This CDR3 spans 14 amino acids. The germline gives CDR1 MNHNS, CDR2 SASEGT. V was cut by 7 bases and J by 2 bases, with 12 bases left in between. The CDR3 nucleotides read TGTGCCAGCACCCCGCTTAGTCCTGGAAACACCATATATTTT. This codes for CASTPLSPGNTIYF.

This sequence joins TRBV18 and TRBJ2-7, with unresolved D. Between the trimmed V and J ends, which lost 2 bases and 6 bases, there was a span of 17 bases. Germline CDR1 reads KGHSH; CDR2 reads LQKENI. CDR3 size: 15 residues. For the CDR3, the DNA is TGTGCCAGCTCACCAATTGAACGGAAATTCACCGAGCAGTACTTC. Amino acid sequence: CASSPIERKFTEQYF. Combining the CDR3 with reference TRBV18 and TRBJ2-7 gives the whole variable domain NAGVMQNPRHLVRRRGQEARLRCSPMKGHSHVYWYRQLPEEGLKFMVYLQKENIIDESGMPKERFSAEFPKEGPSILRIQQVVRGDSAAYFCASSPIERKFTEQYFGPGTRLTVT.

This chain connects TRBV15 to TRBJ2-3; D possibly uses TRBD1 or TRBD2 (5 bases each). This CDR3 is 18 amino acids long. Trimming removed 1 base at V and 0 bases at J, with 17 bases between. Germline CDR1 is LNHNV and CDR2 is YYDKDF (reference sequence). The CDR3, as DNA: TGTGCCACCAGCAGAGGTGGGGCAGGTCGGGGTAGCACAGATACGCAGTATTTT. Translation: CATSRGGAGRGSTDTQYF. The whole variable domain, remainder taken from reference TRBV15 and TRBJ2-3, is DAMVIQNPRYQVTQFGKPVTLSCSQTLNHNVMYWYQQKSSQAPKLLFHYYDKDFNNEADTPDNFQSRRPNTSFCFLDIRSPGLGDTAMYLCATSRGGAGRGSTDTQYFGPGTRLTVL.

The chain is built from TRBV10-3 and TRBJ2-1; D gene uncertain. Trimming stripped 3 bases from V and 8 bases from J, with 5 bases between. Germline lookup yields CDR1 ENHRY and CDR2 SYGVKD. The CDR3 sequence is 11 residues long. The CDR3 DNA reads as TGTGCCATCAGTGATATCGATGAGCAGTTCTTC. Translating gives CAISDIDEQFF.

The chain carries TRBV6-1 and TRBJ1-1; D remains ambiguous. This CDR3 is 14 amino acids long. V was pared by 8 bases and J by 0 bases, with 13 bases between. The germline V gene encodes CDR1 MNHNS and CDR2 SASEGT. The CDR3 nucleotides are TGTGCCAGCCGGGCGGTGAATCTGAACACTGAAGCTTTCTTT. Amino acids: CASRAVNLNTEAFF.

The rearrangement uses TRBV18 and TRBJ1-1; a possible D gene is TRBD1 (5 bases). The germline V and J ends were trimmed by 3 bases and 6 bases, with 11 bases remaining between them. Germline V lookup: CDR1 KGHSH, CDR2 LQKENI. This CDR3 is 13 amino acids long. The CDR3 DNA sequence: TGTGCCAGCTCACCCCTCCGGGACTCTGAAGCTTTCTTT. Amino acid sequence: CASSPLRDSEAFF.

J is TRBJ2-1 and V is TRBV10-3, with D tentatively TRBD1 (6 bases). The CDR3 runs to 17 residues. CDR1 and CDR2 (germline): ENHRY, SYGVKD. V was clipped by 2 bases and J by 1 base, with 15 bases between them. The CDR3 spells CAISERQASVSYNEQFF. CDR3 nucleotides: TGTGCCATCAGTGAGAGACAGGCCTCCGTGTCCTACAATGAGCAGTTCTTC.

The CDR3: CASMAEGRGGELFF. CDR3 nucleotide sequence: TGTGCCAGCATGGCCGAGGGGCGAGGCGGGGAGCTGTTTTTT. V is TRBV6-4 and J is TRBJ2-2; D assignment may be TRBD1 or TRBD2 (5 bases each). The V gene's germline CDR1 is MRHNA and CDR2 SNTAGT. The CDR3 is 14 amino acids. V was pared by 7 bases and J by 7 bases, with 16 bases between.

Only one count was recorded for this clone. The chain links TRBV14 to TRBJ1-6; D gene ambiguous. The germline V gene has CDR1 SGHDN and CDR2 FVKESK. The length of the CDR3 is 11 residues. Trimming pared 1 base from V and 11 bases from J, leaving 3 bases between. The CDR3 region is CASSQGPPLHF. CDR3 nucleotides: TGTGCCAGCAGCCAAGGACCACCCCTCCACTTT.

The rearrangement joins TRBV19 to TRBJ1-2, with D maybe TRBD1 (5 bases). This CDR3 is 14 amino acids long. Germline V gives CDR1 LNHDA, CDR2 SQIVND (reference sequence). V lost 4 bases and J 1 base, leaving 10 bases between the germline ends. This chain's CDR3 is CASSSREGNYGYTF. CDR3 sequence (DNA): TGTGCCAGTAGTAGCAGGGAAGGTAACTATGGCTACACCTTC. The full variable domain, its missing parts supplied by reference TRBV19 and TRBJ1-2, is DGGITQSPKYLFRKEGQNVTLSCEQNLNHDAMYWYRQDPGQGLRLIYYSQIVNDFQKGDIAEGYSVSREKKESFPLTVTSAQKNPTAFYLCASSSREGNYGYTFGSGTRLTVV.

With regard to this clone: One junction end disagrees with the germline gene, perhaps due to a read error. The rearrangement joins TRBV6-1 to TRBJ1-6; 7 bases agree with TRBD1. This CDR3 has 13 amino acids. CDR1 is MNHNS, CDR2 SASEGT, per germline. This chain's CDR3 is CASSEELQGTLKF. The CDR3 coding sequence is TGTGCCAGCAGTGAAGAACTACAGGGGACCCTCAAATTT.

Details on this clone: This sample includes further DNA sequences coding for the same CDR3. The V and J genes are TRBV15 and TRBJ1-4; D is possibly TRBD1 (5 bases). Trimming took 8 bases from V and 5 from J, leaving 12 bases between them. This CDR3 has 13 amino acids. Germline values: CDR1 LNHNV, CDR2 YYDKDF (reference sequence). The CDR3 is CATSRGGNEKLFF. Here the CDR3 DNA reads TGTGCCACCTCTCGGGGGGGAAATGAAAAACTGTTTTTT.

The chain joins TRBV19 to TRBJ2-7; D not resolved. Germline V lookup: CDR1 LNHDA, CDR2 SQIVND (reference sequence). The CDR3 has 14 residues. V was clipped by 3 bases and J by 6 bases, with 15 bases between them. In nucleotides, the CDR3 is TGTGCCAGTAGTATCGGGCCCCGGTCCGTCGAGCAGTACTTC. Its protein is CASSIGPRSVEQYF.

The rearrangement links TRBV2 to TRBJ1-2; weak D call: TRBD1 (5 bases). The CDR3 runs to 13 residues. Trimming left V 8 bases short and J 3 bases short, with 13 bases between. Germline V gene lookup returns CDR1 SNHLY and CDR2 FYNNEI. The CDR3 sequence: CASGGVTDYGYTF. DNA for the CDR3: TGTGCCAGCGGGGGAGTCACAGACTATGGCTACACCTTC.